Many counts were recorded for the clone carrying this T cell receptor (beta chain). Antigen: not known. This CDR3 region has 15 residues. V was cut by 5 bases and J by 2 bases, with 15 bases left in between. The germline CDR1 and CDR2 sequences are SGHTA and FQGNSA. Unique molecular identifiers were used in preparing the TCRbeta library. TCRdb called the PCR reads again in MiXCR, with one record for every CDR3 protein. The table has around 300,000 distinct CDR3 sequences, 7.5% to 9% seen once. The sample originates from a study of T-cell reconstitution after alpha-beta-depleted transplantation in children. Points from the study as a whole: It was newly produced T cells that mostly accounted for T-cell counts and diversity one year after transplant. About two months after transplant, alpha-beta T cells reportedly came from several hundred expanded graft clones.

The chain employs TRBV7-2 and TRBJ2-5; perhaps TRBD1 as D (5 bases). This specimen consisted of peripheral blood, obtained 360 days after TCRalphabeta/CD19-depleted stem cell transplant. The TCR comes from a female patient aged 2-9 years who had a stem cell transplant for Fanconi anemia, so the T cells may come from the graft donor. CDR3 sequence: CASSLYGALQETQYF. Written as DNA, the CDR3 is TGTGCCAGCAGCCTCTATGGGGCATTACAAGAGACCCAGTACTTC.